These 20 T cell receptor beta chains originate from one sample sequenced in a study of CD8+CD57+ T cells in acquired aplastic anemia. CDR3 and TCR beta VDJ profiling relied on a genomic DNA template. TCRdb passed the reads through MiXCR, listing each CDR3 protein once. The sample shows about 180,000 distinct CDR3 sequences, 40% to 50% of them seen only once. All sequencing subjects had displayed CD8+CD57+ cell expansion on flow cytometry. The material sequenced was sorted CD4+, CD8+, or CD8+CD57+ T cells (not recorded which) from PBMCs. The receptors were gathered from a human donor with aplastic anemia.

The chain combines TRBV13 with TRBJ1-5, with D possibly being TRBD1 (6 bases). Germline V CDR1 and CDR2: PRHDT, FYEKMQ (reference sequence). The V gene lost 0 bases and the J gene lost 7 bases, with 16 bases spanning the gap. There are 16 residues in the CDR3. CDR3 region: CASSLGAGERRQPQHF. The CDR3 DNA reads as TGTGCCAGCAGCTTAGGCGCAGGGGAGCGTCGGCAGCCCCAGCATTTT. Full variable domain (remainder filled in from reference TRBV13 and TRBJ1-5): AAGVIQSPRHLIKEKRETATLKCYPIPRHDTVYWYQQGPGQDPQFLISFYEKMQSDKGSIPDRFSAQQFSDYHSELNMSSLELGDSALYFCASSLGAGERRQPQHFGDGTRLSIL.

This chain uses TRBV19 with TRBJ1-1; no reliable D call. The germline gives CDR1 LNHDA, CDR2 SQIVND (reference sequence). The CDR3 has 14 residues. The germline V and J ends were trimmed by 1 base and 0 bases, with 6 bases remaining between them. CDR3 nucleotides: TGTGCCAGTAGTATAGGAGGAATGAACACTGAAGCTTTCTTT. Amino acids: CASSIGGMNTEAFF.

This clonotype occurred many times. This chain joins TRBV7-2 and TRBJ2-1; 10 bases match TRBD2. CDR1 is SGHTA, CDR2 FQGNSA, per germline. V gave up 1 base and J gave up 9 bases; unmatched junction bases: 15. The CDR3 runs to 18 residues. The DNA for the CDR3 is TGTGCCAGCAGCTTAGATCCCGAGCGGGGGGGCCTATGGGTTGAGCAGTTCTTC. Translating gives CASSLDPERGGLWVEQFF.

This clonotype was counted many times. This chain uses TRBV20-1 with TRBJ2-3; TRBD1 or TRBD2 may be the D gene (6 bases each). Germline assignment: CDR1 DFQATT and CDR2 SNEGSKA (reference sequence). V was shortened by 5 bases and J by 5 bases, with 17 bases between the two germline ends. The CDR3 has 14 amino acids. The CDR3 reads CSAPPGGAIDTQYF. In nucleotides, the CDR3 is TGCAGTGCTCCCCCCGGGGGCGCTATAGATACGCAGTATTTT.

A single count supports this clonotype. This chain joins TRBV28 and TRBJ1-2, with 7 bases identical to TRBD1. J gave up 1 base and V 6 bases, and 5 bases lay outside the gene matches. The CDR3 is made up of 14 amino acids. In germline, CDR1 is MDHEN, CDR2 SYDVKM. CDR3 sequence reads: CASRQRGLNYGYTF. DNA of the CDR3: TGTGCCAGCAGGCAAAGGGGGCTTAACTATGGCTACACCTTC.

Worth noting for this clonotype: This may come from a read error, since a much larger clone is one base off. CDR3 protein: CASSADAVDEKLFF. The CDR3 DNA is TGTGCCAGCAGTGCTGACGCGGTCGATGAAAAACTGTTTTTT. This chain connects TRBV5-4 to TRBJ1-4; D is unclear. CDR3 length: 14 residues. CDR1 and CDR2 from the germline V gene are SGHNT and YYREEE (reference sequence). The V and J ends lost 5 bases and 6 bases respectively, with 14 bases between them.

V usage is TRBV20-1 and J usage is TRBJ1-2; possible D gene TRBD1, 5 bases. Trimming stripped 2 bases from V and 3 bases from J, with 13 bases between. This CDR3 has 14 amino acids. The germline V gene has CDR1 DFQATT and CDR2 SNEGSKA (reference sequence). CDR3 bases: TGCAGTGCTAGAACAGCCGGGGGGGACTATGGCTACACCTTC. Residues: CSARTAGGDYGYTF.

This clonotype occurred many times. This chain joins TRBV5-1 and TRBJ2-7, with a possible D match to TRBD1 (6 bases). The V end lost 0 bases, the J end lost 2 bases, and 9 bases lay between the germline ends. The CDR3 loop spans 14 amino acids. The germline V gene has CDR1 SGHRS and CDR2 YFSETQ. The CDR3 DNA sequence: TGCGCCAGCAGCTTGGAGTGGACAGCCTACGAGCAGTACTTC. This translates into CASSLEWTAYEQYF. The full variable domain, completed using reference TRBV5-1 and TRBJ2-7, is KAGVTQTPRYLIKTRGQQVTLSCSPISGHRSVSWYQQTPGQGLQFLFEYFSETQRNKGNFPGRFSGRQFSNSRSEMNVSTLELGDSALYLCASSLEWTAYEQYFGPGTRLTVT.

This clonotype occurred many times. V gene TRBV7-2 combines with J gene TRBJ2-5; D gene uncertain. The CDR3 loop spans 13 amino acids. V lost 0 bases, J lost 4 bases, and 6 bases lay in between. The V gene's germline CDR1 is SGHTA and CDR2 FQGNSA. The CDR3 nucleotides are TGTGCCAGCAGCTTAGCGGTGGTAGAGACCCAGTACTTC. Its protein is CASSLAVVETQYF.

This clonotype was observed many times. The genes are TRBV9 and TRBJ1-6; D unresolved. Germline assignment: CDR1 SGDLS and CDR2 YYNGEE. With 4 bases removed from V and 3 bases from J, the gap between germline ends came to 14 bases. CDR3 length equals 16 residues. The CDR3 DNA reads TGTGCCAGCAGCCCGATAGACGCGAGCTATAATTCACCCCTCCACTTT. Translating it yields CASSPIDASYNSPLHF. The full variable domain, in which reference TRBV9 and TRBJ1-6 provide the parts outside the CDR3, is DSGVTQTPKHLITATGQRVTLRCSPRSGDLSVYWYQQSLDQGLQFLIQYYNGEERAKGNILERFSAQQFPDLHSELNLSSLELGDSALYFCASSPIDASYNSPLHFGNGTRLTVT.

This clonotype was seen ten or more times. The chain joins TRBV20-1 to TRBJ2-1; 7 bases line up with TRBD2. CDR3 size: 14 residues. After removal of 3 bases from V and 0 bases from J, the junction contained 2 bases not matched to a gene. Germline V CDR1 and CDR2: DFQATT, SNEGSKA (reference sequence). The CDR3: CSASGGGSYNEQFF. Written as DNA, the CDR3 is TGCAGTGCTAGCGGCGGGGGCTCCTACAATGAGCAGTTCTTC.

This chain connects TRBV12-3 or TRBV12-4 to TRBJ1-6; no definite D call. The CDR3 runs 14 residues. The V and J ends lost 2 bases and 6 bases respectively, with 8 bases between them. The CDR3 nucleotides read TGTGCCAGCAGTTTAATGGGTCGTAATTCACCCCTCCACTTT. Translating it yields CASSLMGRNSPLHF.

The chain carries TRBV10-3 and TRBJ2-7, with 9 bases fitting TRBD2. Looked up from germline, CDR1 is ENHRY and CDR2 is SYGVKD. The J segment lost 0 bases and the V segment lost 2 bases, leaving 11 bases of the junction unmatched. The CDR3 totals 18 residues. DNA for the CDR3: TGTGCCATCAGTGAGCCGGGACTAGCAGAAGTGGGCTCCTACGAGCAGTACTTC. Its protein product is CAISEPGLAEVGSYEQYF.

The chain is built from TRBV29-1 and TRBJ2-7, with TRBD1 matching 7 bases. J was trimmed by 3 bases and V by 0 bases; bases with no gene match: 2. Germline-derived CDR1 and CDR2 are SQVTM and ANQGSEA. CDR3 length equals 13 residues. CDR3 protein: CSVEETGHYEQYF. The CDR3 coding sequence is TGCAGCGTTGAAGAGACAGGGCACTACGAGCAGTACTTC.

With respect to this clonotype: A much bigger clone sits one base away, suggesting this may be a read error. The rearrangement links TRBV20-1 to TRBJ2-2; 10 bases align to TRBD1. The CDR3 is 17 amino acids. The germline V gene encodes CDR1 DFQATT and CDR2 SNEGSKA (reference sequence). V trimming: 3 bases; J trimming: 2 bases; junction bases outside the gene matches: 9. In nucleotides, the CDR3 is TGCAGTGCTAGGATAGGGGACAGGGGCTTTAACACCGGGGAGCTGTTTTTT. Translation gives CSARIGDRGFNTGELFF.

This clonotype was picked up many times. This chain links TRBV7-9 with TRBJ1-2, with TRBD1 identical over 9 bases. The ends lost 5 bases at V and 4 bases at J; junction bases unmatched: 11. This CDR3 is built from 16 residues. In germline, CDR1 is SEHNR, CDR2 FQNEAQ (reference sequence). The CDR3 DNA is TGTGCCAGCAGCCAAACCCCGGGACAGGGCAGCTATGGCTACACCTTC. As protein: CASSQTPGQGSYGYTF.

The chain uses TRBV5-4 and TRBJ2-7; D gene uncertain. This CDR3 comprises 14 residues. V was clipped by 0 bases and J by 2 bases, with 9 bases between them. Germline V gene lookup returns CDR1 SGHNT and CDR2 YYREEE (reference sequence). For the CDR3, the DNA is TGTGCCAGCAGCTTGGCGCGAGCCCCCTACGAGCAGTACTTC. Translating it yields CASSLARAPYEQYF. Filled out from reference TRBV5-4 and TRBJ2-7, the complete variable domain reads ETGVTQSPTHLIKTRGQQVTLRCSSQSGHNTVSWYQQALGQGPQFIFQYYREEENGRGNFPPRFSGLQFPNYSSELNVNALELDDSALYLCASSLARAPYEQYFGPGTRLTVT.

This sequence joins TRBV20-1 and TRBJ2-7; tentatively, D is TRBD1 or TRBD2 (5 bases each). The CDR3 totals 12 residues. The V end was cut by 0 bases, the J end by 6 bases, with 9 bases between. Per germline, CDR1 DFQATT and CDR2 SNEGSKA (reference sequence). The CDR3, as DNA: TGCAGTGCTAGAGATAAGGGACGCGAGCAGTACTTC. This gives the protein CSARDKGREQYF.

This chain connects TRBV20-1 to TRBJ2-7; TRBD1 matches 8 bases. The length of the CDR3 is 14 residues. The junction had 10 bases not matched to a gene; V was cut back by 3 bases and J by 6 bases. Germline V gene sequence: CDR1 DFQATT, CDR2 SNEGSKA (reference sequence). This CDR3 reads CSASLPNRGSEQYF. The CDR3, as DNA: TGCAGTGCTAGTTTGCCTAACAGGGGGAGCGAGCAGTACTTC.

Comments on this clonotype: This sequence may be a read error, since a much larger clone differs from it by one base. The chain uses TRBV4-2 and TRBJ1-1; D call uncertain. Trimming pared 4 bases from V and 1 base from J, leaving 13 bases between. The CDR3 sequence is 15 residues long. Germline lookup yields CDR1 LGHNA and CDR2 YNFKEQ. The CDR3 loop is CASSRADHGNTEAFF. The CDR3 bases are TGTGCCAGCAGCCGAGCCGATCACGGGAACACTGAAGCTTTCTTT.